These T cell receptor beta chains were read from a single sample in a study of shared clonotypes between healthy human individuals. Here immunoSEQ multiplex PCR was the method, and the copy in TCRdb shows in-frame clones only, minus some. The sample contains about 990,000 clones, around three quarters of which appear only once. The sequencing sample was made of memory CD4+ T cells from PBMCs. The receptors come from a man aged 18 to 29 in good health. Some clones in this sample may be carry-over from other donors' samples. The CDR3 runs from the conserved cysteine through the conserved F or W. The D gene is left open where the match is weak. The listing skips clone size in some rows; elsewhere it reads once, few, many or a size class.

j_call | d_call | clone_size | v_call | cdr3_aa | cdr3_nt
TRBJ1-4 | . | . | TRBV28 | CASSRPGMGDEKLFF | TGTGCCAGCAGCCGTCCCGGCATGGGAGATGAAAAACTGTTTTTT
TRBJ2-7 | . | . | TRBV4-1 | CASSQEPDYTYEQYF | TGCGCCAGCAGCCAAGAGCCCGACTACACCTACGAGCAGTACTTC
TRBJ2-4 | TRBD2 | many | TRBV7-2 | CASSAGVGGGIQYF | TGTGCCAGCAGTGCGGGGGTAGGCGGCGGGATTCAGTACTTC
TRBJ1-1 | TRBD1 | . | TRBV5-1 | CASRRDRGFTEAFF | TGCGCCAGCAGAAGAGACAGGGGATTTACTGAAGCTTTCTTT
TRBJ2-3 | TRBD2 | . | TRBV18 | CASSPLYAGGPEDTQYF | TGTGCCAGCTCACCACTCTACGCGGGAGGGCCCGAAGATACGCAGTATTTT
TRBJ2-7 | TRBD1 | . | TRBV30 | CAWSAGTGAYEQYF | TGTGCCTGGAGCGCCGGGACAGGAGCCTACGAGCAGTACTTC
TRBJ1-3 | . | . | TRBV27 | CASRVLRSGNTIYF | TGTGCCAGCAGGGTACTTCGGTCTGGAAACACCATATATTTT
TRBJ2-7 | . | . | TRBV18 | CASSRSQSYEQYF | TGTGCCAGCTCACGATCACAGAGCTACGAGCAGTACTTC
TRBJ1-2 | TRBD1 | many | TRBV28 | CASGGQGLGYTF | TGTGCCAGCGGGGGACAGGGACTTGGCTACACCTTC
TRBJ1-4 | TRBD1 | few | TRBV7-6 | CASSLRTGPNEKLFF | TGTGCCAGCAGCCTCAGGACAGGGCCTAATGAAAAACTGTTTTTT
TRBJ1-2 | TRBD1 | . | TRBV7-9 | CASSRPGTGNGYTF | TGTGCCAGCAGCCGACCGGGGACAGGGAATGGCTACACCTTC
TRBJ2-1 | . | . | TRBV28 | CASSMSRSSYNEQFF | TGTGCCAGCAGTATGTCTAGGAGCTCCTACAATGAGCAGTTCTTC
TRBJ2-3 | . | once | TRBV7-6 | CASSRATPTDTQYF | TGTGCCAGCAGCCGTGCGACACCTACAGATACGCAGTATTTT
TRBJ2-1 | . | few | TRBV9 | CASSPGVAGEQFF | TGTGCCAGCAGCCCAGGCGTTGCAGGGGAGCAGTTCTTC
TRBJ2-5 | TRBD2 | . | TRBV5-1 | CASSFGLAEEETQYF | TGCGCCAGCAGCTTCGGACTAGCGGAGGAAGAGACCCAGTACTTC
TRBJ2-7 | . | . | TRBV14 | CASSQRYPYEQYF | TGTGCCAGCAGCCAGCGGTATCCCTACGAGCAGTACTTC
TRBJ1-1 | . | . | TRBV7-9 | CASSLGRGTSFTEAFF | TGTGCCAGCAGCTTGGGGAGAGGTACGAGCTTCACTGAAGCTTTCTTT
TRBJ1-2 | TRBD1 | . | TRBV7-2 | CASSPDRGYGYTF | TGTGCCAGCAGCCCAGACAGGGGCTATGGCTACACCTTC
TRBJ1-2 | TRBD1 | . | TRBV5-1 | CASSLEGHRGNYGYTF | TGCGCCAGCAGCTTGGAAGGTCACAGGGGTAACTATGGCTACACCTTC
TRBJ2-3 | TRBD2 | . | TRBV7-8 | CASSGRETDTQYF | TGTGCCAGCAGCGGGCGGGAGACGGATACGCAGTATTTT
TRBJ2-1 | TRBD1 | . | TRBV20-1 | CSVSGDSEQFF | TGCAGTGTTTCAGGGGACAGTGAGCAGTTCTTC
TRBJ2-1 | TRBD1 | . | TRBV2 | CASRGTGTGGENEQFF | TGTGCCAGCAGGGGGACCGGGACAGGGGGCGAAAATGAGCAGTTCTTC
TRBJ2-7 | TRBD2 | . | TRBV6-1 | CASSEGLFSGSRSYEQYF | TGTGCCAGCAGTGAAGGGCTGTTTAGCGGGAGTCGGTCCTACGAGCAGTACTTC
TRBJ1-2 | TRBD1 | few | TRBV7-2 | CASSRAGTGGGYTF | TGTGCCAGCAGCAGGGCCGGGACAGGGGGTGGCTACACCTTC
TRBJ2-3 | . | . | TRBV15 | CATSRGQVTDTQYF | TGTGCCACCAGCAGAGGTCAGGTCACAGATACGCAGTATTTT
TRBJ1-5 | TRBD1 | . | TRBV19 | CASVGTGSRPQHF | TGTGCCAGCGTAGGGACAGGATCTAGGCCCCAGCATTTT
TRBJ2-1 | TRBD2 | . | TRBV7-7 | CASSLLAGATYNEQFF | TGTGCCAGCAGCTTACTAGCGGGCGCGACCTACAATGAGCAGTTCTTC
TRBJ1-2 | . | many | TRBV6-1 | CASTPTDRFYGYTF | TGTGCCAGCACCCCTACCGACAGATTTTATGGCTACACCTTC
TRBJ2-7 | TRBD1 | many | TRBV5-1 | CASGGGQAPYEQYF | TGCGCCAGCGGAGGGGGACAGGCTCCCTACGAGCAGTACTTC
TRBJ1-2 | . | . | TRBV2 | CASSRDHYGYTF | TGTGCCAGCAGCCGGGACCACTATGGCTACACCTTC
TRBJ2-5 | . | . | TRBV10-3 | CAISGTFKETQYF | TGTGCCATCAGCGGGACTTTTAAAGAGACCCAGTACTTC
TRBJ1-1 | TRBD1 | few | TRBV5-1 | CASAQGMNTEAFF | TGCGCCAGCGCACAGGGGATGAACACTGAAGCTTTCTTT
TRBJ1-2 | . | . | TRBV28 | CASSFLVGGYGYTF | TGTGCCAGCAGTTTTCTGGTCGGGGGGTATGGCTACACCTTC
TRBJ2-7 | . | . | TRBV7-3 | CASSLETGREQYF | TGTGCCAGCAGCTTAGAGACAGGACGCGAGCAGTACTTC
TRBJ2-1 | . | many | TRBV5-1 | CASSPRSSSYNEQFF | TGCGCCAGCAGCCCGAGGAGCAGCTCCTACAATGAGCAGTTCTTC
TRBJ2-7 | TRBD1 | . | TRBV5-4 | CASSPSTGTGGLYEQYF | TGTGCCAGCAGCCCCTCAACAGGGACAGGGGGCCTTTACGAGCAGTACTTC
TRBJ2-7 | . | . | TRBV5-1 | CASSLSARREQYF | TGCGCCAGCAGCTTGTCTGCCCGCCGGGAGCAGTACTTC
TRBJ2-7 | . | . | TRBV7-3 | CASSLESGPDEQYF | TGTGCCAGCAGCTTAGAGTCAGGGCCGGACGAGCAGTACTTC
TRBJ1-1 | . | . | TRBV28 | CASRSANTEAFF | TGTGCCAGCAGGAGCGCGAACACTGAAGCTTTCTTT
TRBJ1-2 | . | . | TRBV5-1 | CASSFDTYGYTF | TGCGCCAGCAGCTTTGACACGTATGGCTACACCTTC